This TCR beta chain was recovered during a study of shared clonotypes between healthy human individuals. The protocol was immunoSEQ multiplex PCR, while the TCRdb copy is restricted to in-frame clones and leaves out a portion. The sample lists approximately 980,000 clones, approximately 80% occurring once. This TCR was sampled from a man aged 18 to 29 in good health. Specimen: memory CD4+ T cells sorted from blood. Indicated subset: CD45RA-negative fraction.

The CDR3 is CASSLPSPEQYF. For the CDR3, the DNA is TGCGCCAGCAGCTTGCCTAGCCCGGAGCAGTACTTC. V is TRBV5-1 and J is TRBJ2-7, with D possibly TRBD2 on 5 matching bases. This CDR3 region has 12 residues. The V gene's germline CDR1 is SGHRS and CDR2 YFSETQ. V was shortened by 1 base and J by 7 bases, with 9 bases between the two germline ends. Filled out from reference TRBV5-1 and TRBJ2-7, the complete variable domain reads KAGVTQTPRYLIKTRGQQVTLSCSPISGHRSVSWYQQTPGQGLQFLFEYFSETQRNKGNFPGRFSGRQFSNSRSEMNVSTLELGDSALYLCASSLPSPEQYFGPGTRLTVT.